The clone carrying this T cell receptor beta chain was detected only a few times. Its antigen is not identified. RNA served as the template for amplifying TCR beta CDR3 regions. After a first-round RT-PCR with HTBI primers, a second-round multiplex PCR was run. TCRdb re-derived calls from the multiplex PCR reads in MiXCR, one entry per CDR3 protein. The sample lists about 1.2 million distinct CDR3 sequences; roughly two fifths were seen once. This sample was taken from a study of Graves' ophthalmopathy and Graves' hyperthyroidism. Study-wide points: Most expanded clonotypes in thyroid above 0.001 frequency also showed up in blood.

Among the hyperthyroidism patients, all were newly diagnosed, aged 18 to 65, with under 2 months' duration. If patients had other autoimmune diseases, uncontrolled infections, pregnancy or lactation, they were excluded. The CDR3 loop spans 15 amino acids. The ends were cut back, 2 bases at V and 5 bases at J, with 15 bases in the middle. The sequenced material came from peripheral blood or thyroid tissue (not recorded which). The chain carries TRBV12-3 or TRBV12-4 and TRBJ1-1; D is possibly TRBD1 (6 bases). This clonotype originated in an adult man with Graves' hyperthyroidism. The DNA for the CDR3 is TGTGCCAGCAGTTTAATGGTCGGGAGGGGGACTGAAGCTTTCTTT. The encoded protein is CASSLMVGRGTEAFF.